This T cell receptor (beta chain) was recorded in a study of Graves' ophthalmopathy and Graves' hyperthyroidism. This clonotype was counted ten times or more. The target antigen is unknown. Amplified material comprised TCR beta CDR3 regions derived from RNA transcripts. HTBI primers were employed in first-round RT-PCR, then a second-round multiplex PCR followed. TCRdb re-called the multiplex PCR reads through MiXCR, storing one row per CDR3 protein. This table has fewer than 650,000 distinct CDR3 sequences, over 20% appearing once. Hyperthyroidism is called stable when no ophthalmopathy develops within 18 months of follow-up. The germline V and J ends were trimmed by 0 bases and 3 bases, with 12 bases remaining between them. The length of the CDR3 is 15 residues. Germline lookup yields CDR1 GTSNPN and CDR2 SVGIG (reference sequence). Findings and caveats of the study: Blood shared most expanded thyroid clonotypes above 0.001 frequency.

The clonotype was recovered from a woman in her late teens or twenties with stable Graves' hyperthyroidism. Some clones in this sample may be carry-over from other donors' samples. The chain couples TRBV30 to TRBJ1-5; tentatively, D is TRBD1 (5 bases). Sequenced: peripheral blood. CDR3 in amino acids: CAWSVLGPPNQPQHF. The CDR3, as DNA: TGTGCCTGGAGTGTACTGGGACCGCCCAATCAGCCCCAGCATTTT. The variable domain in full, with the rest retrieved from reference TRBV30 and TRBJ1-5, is SQTIHQWPATLVQPVGSPLSLECTVEGTSNPNLYWYRQAAGRGLQLLFYSVGIGQISSEVPQNLSASRPQDRQFILSSKKLLLSDSGFYLCAWSVLGPPNQPQHFGDGTRLSIL.